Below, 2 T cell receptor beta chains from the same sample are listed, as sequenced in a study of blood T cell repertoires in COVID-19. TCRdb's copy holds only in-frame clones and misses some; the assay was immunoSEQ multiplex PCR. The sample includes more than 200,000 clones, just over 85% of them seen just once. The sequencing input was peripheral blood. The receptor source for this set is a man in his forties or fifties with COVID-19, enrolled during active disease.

In DNA, the CDR3 is TGTGCCAGTACACGGGGAGGTACGTTATATGGCTACACCTTC. Translating it yields CASTRGGTLYGYTF. The chain is built from TRBV19 and TRBJ1-2; D is undetermined. Looked up from germline, CDR1 is LNHDA and CDR2 is SQIVND (reference sequence). This CDR3 is built from 14 residues. V was trimmed by 7 bases and J by 5 bases, leaving 17 bases between them.

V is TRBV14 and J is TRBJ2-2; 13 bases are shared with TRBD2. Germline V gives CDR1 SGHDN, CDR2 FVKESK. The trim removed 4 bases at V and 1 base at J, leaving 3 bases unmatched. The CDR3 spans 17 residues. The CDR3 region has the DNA TGTGCCAGCAGCCCTTGGACTAGCGGGAGGAACACCGGGGAGCTGTTTTTT. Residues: CASSPWTSGRNTGELFF.